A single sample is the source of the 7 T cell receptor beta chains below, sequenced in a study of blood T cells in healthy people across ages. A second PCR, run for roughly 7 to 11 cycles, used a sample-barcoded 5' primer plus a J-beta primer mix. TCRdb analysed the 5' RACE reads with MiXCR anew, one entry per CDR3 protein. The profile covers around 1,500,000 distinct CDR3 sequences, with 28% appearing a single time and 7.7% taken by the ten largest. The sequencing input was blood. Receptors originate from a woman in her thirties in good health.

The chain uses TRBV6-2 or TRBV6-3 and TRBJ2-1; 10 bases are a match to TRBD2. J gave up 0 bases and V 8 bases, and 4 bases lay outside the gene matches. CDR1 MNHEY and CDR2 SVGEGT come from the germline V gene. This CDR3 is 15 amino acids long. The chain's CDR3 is CASGLAGDSYNEQFF. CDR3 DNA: TGTGCCAGCGGGCTAGCGGGGGACTCCTACAATGAGCAGTTCTTC.

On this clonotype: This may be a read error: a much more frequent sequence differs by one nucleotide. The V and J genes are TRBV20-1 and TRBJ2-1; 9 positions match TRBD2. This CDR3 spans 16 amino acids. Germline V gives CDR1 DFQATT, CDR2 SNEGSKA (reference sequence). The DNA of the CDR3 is TGCGGTGCTAACTCAGCCCGACTAGCGGTCCTCGGTGAGCAGTTCTTC. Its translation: CGANSARLAVLGEQFF.

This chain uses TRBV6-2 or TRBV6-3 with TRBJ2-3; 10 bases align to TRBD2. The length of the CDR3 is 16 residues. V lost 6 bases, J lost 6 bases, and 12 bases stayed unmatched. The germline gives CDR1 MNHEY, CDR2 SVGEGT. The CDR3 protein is CASRRSGGAEVDTQYF. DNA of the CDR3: TGTGCCAGCAGACGGAGCGGGGGGGCAGAAGTCGATACGCAGTATTTT.

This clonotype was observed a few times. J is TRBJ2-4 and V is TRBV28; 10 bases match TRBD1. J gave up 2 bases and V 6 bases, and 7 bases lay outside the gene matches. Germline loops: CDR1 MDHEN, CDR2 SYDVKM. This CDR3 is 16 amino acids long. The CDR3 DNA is TGTGCCAGCAGCAGACAGGGGGCCCGAACCAAAAACATTCAGTACTTC. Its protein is CASSRQGARTKNIQYF.

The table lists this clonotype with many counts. In nucleotides, the CDR3 is TGTGCCAGCAGCGTGACTAGCGGGAGTTCGGGGCGCAATGAGCAGTTCTTC. Its protein is CASSVTSGSSGRNEQFF. V and J are TRBV9 and TRBJ2-1, with 12 bases lining up with TRBD2. The junction had 9 bases not matched to a gene; V was cut back by 2 bases and J by 6 bases. The V gene's germline CDR1 is SGDLS and CDR2 YYNGEE. This CDR3 contains 17 residues.

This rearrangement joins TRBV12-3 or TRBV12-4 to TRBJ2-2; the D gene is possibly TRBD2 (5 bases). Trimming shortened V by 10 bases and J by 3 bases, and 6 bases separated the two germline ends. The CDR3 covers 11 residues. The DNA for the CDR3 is TGTGCCATGCGGGACACCGGGGAGCTGTTTTTT. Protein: CAMRDTGELFF.

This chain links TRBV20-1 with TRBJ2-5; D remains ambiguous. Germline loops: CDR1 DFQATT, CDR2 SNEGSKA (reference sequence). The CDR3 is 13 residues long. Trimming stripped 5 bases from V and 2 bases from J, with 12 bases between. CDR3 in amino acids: CSASMDAQETQYF. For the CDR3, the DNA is TGCAGTGCTTCCATGGACGCACAAGAGACCCAGTACTTC.